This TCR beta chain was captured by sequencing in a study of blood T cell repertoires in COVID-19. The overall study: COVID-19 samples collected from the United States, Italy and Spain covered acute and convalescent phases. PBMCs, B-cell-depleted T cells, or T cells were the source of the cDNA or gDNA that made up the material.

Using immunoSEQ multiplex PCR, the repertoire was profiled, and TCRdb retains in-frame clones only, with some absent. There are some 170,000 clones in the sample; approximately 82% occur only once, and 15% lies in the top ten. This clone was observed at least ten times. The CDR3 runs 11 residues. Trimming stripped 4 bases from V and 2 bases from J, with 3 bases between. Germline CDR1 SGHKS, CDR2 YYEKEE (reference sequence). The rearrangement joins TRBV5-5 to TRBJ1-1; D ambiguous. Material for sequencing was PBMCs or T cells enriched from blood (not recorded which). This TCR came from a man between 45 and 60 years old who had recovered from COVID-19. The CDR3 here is CASSLNTEAFF. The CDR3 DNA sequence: TGTGCCAGCAGCCTTAACACTGAAGCTTTCTTT.